This T cell receptor beta chain was found in a study of blood T cells in healthy people across ages. With respect to this clonotype: The antigen remains unidentified.

The study drew donors from healthy Caucasian individuals in Russia aged roughly 6 to 95. The CDR3 is made up of 15 amino acids. Germline values: CDR1 LGHNA, CDR2 YNFKEQ. Primed by a sample-barcoded 5' primer and a J-beta primer mix, a second PCR proceeded for about 7 to 11 cycles. Each CDR3 protein is one row after TCRdb ran MiXCR on the 5' RACE reads. The sample lists 800,000 to 950,000 distinct CDR3 sequences; 48% were seen once. Notes on the study in general: More naive CD4+ cells and higher diversity were found in long-lived than in aged donors. Per million T cells, the diversity of TCR beta decreased roughly linearly as age advanced.

This sequence originates from a man under 40 in good health. J is TRBJ2-7 and V is TRBV4-2; the D is unclear. TRBJ2-4 matches the DNA end more closely, so the J call is doubtful. The specimen was blood. This CDR3 reads CASSQDRSNGNIQYF. The CDR3 coding sequence is TGTGCCAGCAGCCAAGATCGGTCCAATGGGAACATTCAGTACTTC.